The source of this T cell receptor (beta chain) is a study of shared clonotypes between healthy human individuals. Study conclusions and caveats: An effect of sequencing depth on clonotype sharing among donors was expected.

This CDR3 is built from 14 residues. Germline V lookup: CDR1 SGHAT, CDR2 FQNNGV. Trimming took 4 bases from V and 4 from J; bases not matched to a gene: 5. Healthy adults negative for HIV, lacking recent acute infections or vaccinations, served as donors. The investigators split CD4+ cells into a CD45RA+ naive subset and a CD45RA-negative memory subset. Details on this clone: Its antigen is not known.

Genomic DNA per cell subset filled all wells of several immunoSEQ plates. Data came from immunoSEQ multiplex PCR; TCRdb stores just in-frame clones and leaves some out. The data contain about 2.4 million clones, over 85% of them singletons. J is TRBJ2-7 and V is TRBV11-2, with TRBD1 matching over 9 bases. This sequence was found in a man aged 18 to 30 in good health. Some clones in this sample may be carry-over from other donors' samples. The source material was naive CD4+ T cells from PBMCs. Subset of the sample: CD45RA+ positively selected. The CDR3 sequence is CASSYDRGSYEQYF. The CDR3 bases are TGTGCCAGCAGCTACGACAGGGGGTCTTACGAGCAGTACTTC.